This TCR beta chain was identified in a study of CD4 T cells in relation to SARS-CoV-2 and coronaviruses. Across the whole study: No peptide or an HIV-1 Nef peptide pool served as negative control. Study-wide points: No donor gave both pre-pandemic and post-infection samples.

The CDR3 spans 16 residues. Germline V lookup: CDR1 KGHSH, CDR2 LQKENI. V dropped 4 bases and J dropped 6 bases, with 21 bases sitting between them. Clones were sequenced by immunoSEQ multiplex PCR, and TCRdb holds only the in-frame ones, with some missing. The table has some 21,000 clones, just under 75% seen once. This clone was observed once. As yet, its antigen is unknown. Unexposed donor CD4+ T cells date from 2011-2018, before the COVID-19 pandemic. After approximately 10 days of culture, CD4+ T cells were isolated. Testing used SARS-CoV-2 S/N and four cold-coronavirus spikes on unexposed-donor CD4+ T cells, cells permitting.

The J gene is TRBJ1-2, the V gene TRBV18; no clear D gene. The TCR originated in a human donor in good health. Sequenced: CD4+ T cells from PBMCs, cultured in vitro. This chain's CDR3 is CASSLIGEVVEDGYTF. DNA for the CDR3: TGTGCCAGCTCACTGATCGGAGAGGTGGTTGAAGATGGCTACACCTTC.